Sequencing of this T cell receptor beta chain was carried out in a study of blood T cell repertoires in COVID-19. The ends lost 3 bases at V and 0 bases at J; junction bases unmatched: 4. The V gene's germline CDR1 is MGHDK and CDR2 SYGVNS. This CDR3 is built from 16 residues. Authors' data handling: Reference gene primer amplification in the assay estimated nucleated cell counts. Sequencing used immunoSEQ multiplex PCR; TCRdb keeps in-frame clones, though not all of them. The DNA was the basis for D and trimming; V, J and clone size are from that table. The table shows under 300,000 clones, with roughly 79% occurring only once.

Sequenced: peripheral blood. V is TRBV25-1 and J is TRBJ1-5, with 8 nucleotides matching TRBD1. This sequence originates from a woman between 55 and 75 years old with active or convalescent COVID-19. The CDR3 nucleotides read TGTGCCAGCAGTGACAGGACAGGGAATAGCAATCAGCCCCAGCATTTT. This encodes CASSDRTGNSNQPQHF.